Listed below are T cell receptor beta chains from one sample, sequenced in a study of beta chain features in type 1 diabetes. Assay: immunoSEQ multiplex PCR; the TCRdb copy retains only in-frame clones and omits some. Counted here are fewer than 250,000 clones, about 63% occurring once; the ten biggest clones make up around 0.05%. The sample taken for sequencing was naive CD4+ T cells from blood. Receptors originate from a man aged 25 to 40 in good health. CDR3s include the opening cysteine and the closing phenylalanine or tryptophan. D genes are given only for firm matches. Expanded clones are given a class, and other clones once, few, many or no size at all.

size	V	J	D	DNA	CDR3
NA	TRBV20-1	TRBJ1-1	NA	TGCAGTGCTGACCAAATTGAAGCTTTCTTT	CSADQIEAFF
NA	TRBV6-6	TRBJ2-5	NA	TGTGCCAGCAGTTACTTCGGAGAGACCCAGTACTTC	CASSYFGETQYF
NA	TRBV7-2	TRBJ1-5	NA	TGTGCCAGCAGCTTGGATAGCAATCAGCCCCAGCATTTT	CASSLDSNQPQHF
NA	TRBV6-1	TRBJ1-2	NA	TGTGCCAGCAGGAAGGACCCCTGGGAGCGCTACACCTTC	CASRKDPWERYTF
NA	TRBV15	TRBJ1-1	NA	TGTGCCACCACCGTAGGCCAGAACACTGAAGCTTTCTTT	CATTVGQNTEAFF
NA	TRBV4-3	TRBJ2-7	TRBD2	TGCGCCAGCAGCCAAGGCCTAGCGGGAGTTAGAGAGCAGTACTTC	CASSQGLAGVREQYF
NA	TRBV11-2	TRBJ2-1	TRBD1	TGTGCCAGCCGTCCCAGGACAGGGGAGTACAATGAGCAGTTCTTC	CASRPRTGEYNEQFF
NA	TRBV7-9	TRBJ2-7	NA	TGTGCCAGCAGCAGAGAGTGGGGAAGCGGGTCGACCTACGAGCAGTACTTC	CASSREWGSGSTYEQYF
NA	TRBV29-1	TRBJ1-1	NA	TGCAGCGTTTCTTTGGATACGGACACTGAAGCTTTCTTT	CSVSLDTDTEAFF
NA	TRBV7-9	TRBJ2-3	NA	TGTGCCAGCAGCTCGGGAGCAGAGATCACAGATACGCAGTATTTT	CASSSGAEITDTQYF
NA	TRBV7-2	TRBJ2-1	TRBD2	TGTGCCAGCAGCCGTACAACTGCGGGACTAGCGGACAACAATGAGCAGTTCTTC	CASSRTTAGLADNNEQFF
NA	TRBV5-6	TRBJ1-1	NA	TGTGCCAGCAGCGTCGGATTCGGACAGATTAACACTGAAGCTTTCTTT	CASSVGFGQINTEAFF
NA	TRBV7-2	TRBJ2-7	NA	TGTGCCAGCAGCTTAGGAGGTCCAGGGAGCTCCTACGAGCAGTACTTC	CASSLGGPGSSYEQYF
NA	TRBV11-2	TRBJ2-3	TRBD2	TGTGCCAGCAGCCTCCTACCGAGGCGGGAGAACCCAGATACGCAGTATTTT	CASSLLPRRENPDTQYF
NA	TRBV30	TRBJ2-3	TRBD2	TGTGCCTGGAGTGTAGCGGGGATAAGCACAGATACGCAGTATTTT	CAWSVAGISTDTQYF
NA	TRBV29-1	TRBJ1-1	NA	TGCAGCCTATCAATTAGAGGGATGAACACTGAAGCTTTCTTT	CSLSIRGMNTEAFF
NA	TRBV2	TRBJ2-6	NA	TGTGCCAGCAGTGAAGAAGGCTCTGGGGCCAACGTCCTGACTTTC	CASSEEGSGANVLTF
NA	TRBV7-2	TRBJ2-7	NA	TGTGCCAGCAGCTTAGTAGGGGACATCCCCTACGAGCAGTACTTC	CASSLVGDIPYEQYF
NA	TRBV5-6	TRBJ2-1	NA	TGTGCCAGCAGCCTGAACCCAGGGGGAGGCAATGAGCAGTTCTTC	CASSLNPGGGNEQFF
few	TRBV30	TRBJ2-7	NA	TGTGCCTGGAGTGCTCAGAATTACGAGCAGTACTTC	CAWSAQNYEQYF
NA	TRBV9	TRBJ2-2	NA	TGTGCCAGCAGCGTAGAATCCGAATACACCGGGGAGCTGTTTTTT	CASSVESEYTGELFF
NA	TRBV9	TRBJ2-6	NA	TGTGCCAGCAGCTACCAAGGGACGGGCGGGGCCAACGTCCTGACTTTC	CASSYQGTGGANVLTF
NA	TRBV30	TRBJ2-1	TRBD2	TGTGCCTGGACACTCGGACTAGCAACCCTCGATGAGCAGTTCTTC	CAWTLGLATLDEQFF
few	TRBV9	TRBJ2-1	TRBD2	TGTGCCAGCAGCGCGGGACTAGCGGGAGGAGGGAATGAGCAGTTCTTC	CASSAGLAGGGNEQFF
NA	TRBV7-2	TRBJ1-2	NA	TGTGCCAGCAGCTTAGATCTAGCGGGCAGCTATGGCTACACCTTC	CASSLDLAGSYGYTF
once	TRBV7-9	TRBJ2-1	NA	TGTGCCAGCAGCTTAGCGCTAGGGGAAGAGCAGTTCTTC	CASSLALGEEQFF
NA	TRBV6-5	TRBJ2-1	TRBD2	TGTGCCAGCAGTCGGGGGACTAGCGGGGGCTATGAGCAGTTCTTC	CASSRGTSGGYEQFF
once	TRBV7-9	TRBJ2-7	NA	TGTGCCAGCAACCGGGACGGAATCTACGAGCAGTACTTC	CASNRDGIYEQYF
NA	TRBV7-9	TRBJ2-7	NA	TGTGCCAGCAACGGCCAGGGATCCTACGAGCAGTACTTC	CASNGQGSYEQYF
NA	TRBV29-1	TRBJ2-3	NA	TGCAGCGTTGAAGATACGAGGCTAGCCGCCACAGATACGCAGTATTTT	CSVEDTRLAATDTQYF
NA	TRBV21-1	TRBJ2-3	NA	TGTGCCTCGGACAGGGTCTTTGATACGCAGTATTTT	CASDRVFDTQYF
few	TRBV29-1	TRBJ2-7	TRBD2	TGCAGCGTTGAACTAGCGGGGGCCTCCTACGAGCAGTACTTC	CSVELAGASYEQYF
NA	TRBV15	TRBJ2-1	TRBD2	TGTGCCACCAGCAGGGGTGGGACTAGCGGGAATGAGCAGTTCTTC	CATSRGGTSGNEQFF
NA	TRBV23-1	TRBJ2-1	NA	TGCGCCAGCAGTCAATCTCGGACGTACGACTCCTACAATGAGCAGTTCTTC	CASSQSRTYDSYNEQFF
once	TRBV4-1	TRBJ2-1	TRBD2	TGCGCCAGCAGCCAAGGGAGCGGGGGGGCTTACAATGAGCAGTTCTTC	CASSQGSGGAYNEQFF
NA	TRBV28	TRBJ2-1	TRBD2	TGTGCCAGCAGAAAACTAGCGGGAGTTAACAATGAGCAGTTCTTC	CASRKLAGVNNEQFF
few	TRBV30	TRBJ1-3	NA	TGTGCCTGGAGGGCACAGGGTAGTACTGGAAACACCATATATTTT	CAWRAQGSTGNTIYF
few	TRBV7-2	TRBJ2-4	TRBD1	TGTGCCAGCAGCAGCAGACAGGGTTGGCACATTCAGTACTTC	CASSSRQGWHIQYF
NA	TRBV29-1	TRBJ2-3	NA	TGCAGCGTTGTGGTTTCAACAGATACGCAGTATTTT	CSVVVSTDTQYF
NA	TRBV10-3	TRBJ2-7	NA	TGTGCCATCAGTGAGTCTGGCGGGTCCTACGAGCAGTACTTC	CAISESGGSYEQYF
NA	TRBV6-6	TRBJ2-7	TRBD2	TGTGCCAGCAGAGGGTTAGCGGGAGCCGAGCAGTACTTC	CASRGLAGAEQYF
NA	TRBV14	TRBJ2-3	TRBD2	TGTGCCAGCAGCCAGTTAGCGGGAGTGAAGTATTTT	CASSQLAGVKYF
NA	TRBV21-1	TRBJ2-5	NA	TGTGCCAGCAGCAAAGCTCCAGCGGGAGTGGGCTGGCAAGAGACCCAGTACTTC	CASSKAPAGVGWQETQYF
NA	TRBV7-8	TRBJ1-1	NA	TGTGCCAGCAGCTTAACATGGACCGGGATGGGTGAAGCTTTCTTT	CASSLTWTGMGEAFF
NA	TRBV11-2	TRBJ2-3	TRBD2	TGTGCCAGCAGCTTAGGGGTTAGCGGGATGGGCACAGATACGCAGTATTTT	CASSLGVSGMGTDTQYF
NA	TRBV4-1	TRBJ1-1	NA	TGCGCCAGCAGCCCGGATCCCCAAAACACTGAAGCTTTCTTT	CASSPDPQNTEAFF
NA	TRBV7-9	TRBJ2-7	TRBD2	TGTGCCAGCAGCCGACTAGCATCGCGGGAGCAGTACTTC	CASSRLASREQYF
NA	TRBV30	TRBJ2-1	TRBD2	TGTGCCTGGAGTGTTAGCGGGTGGGTTGAGCAGTTCTTC	CAWSVSGWVEQFF
NA	TRBV2	TRBJ1-2	NA	TGTGCCAGCAGTGAGAACTATGGCTACACCTTC	CASSENYGYTF
few	TRBV30	TRBJ2-3	NA	TGTGCCTGGAGTCTAGTCCCTGGGTATAGTCATACGCAGTATTTT	CAWSLVPGYSHTQYF
NA	TRBV29-1	TRBJ1-2	NA	TGCAGCGTAGGAGGCGAGGACTATGGCTACACCTTC	CSVGGEDYGYTF
few	TRBV7-2	TRBJ2-3	NA	TGTGCCAGCAGCTCGTGGGAGCCAGATACGCAGTATTTT	CASSSWEPDTQYF
NA	TRBV7-2	TRBJ2-7	NA	TGTGCCAGCAGCCTGCAGGGGTCCCCCTACGAGCAGTACTTC	CASSLQGSPYEQYF